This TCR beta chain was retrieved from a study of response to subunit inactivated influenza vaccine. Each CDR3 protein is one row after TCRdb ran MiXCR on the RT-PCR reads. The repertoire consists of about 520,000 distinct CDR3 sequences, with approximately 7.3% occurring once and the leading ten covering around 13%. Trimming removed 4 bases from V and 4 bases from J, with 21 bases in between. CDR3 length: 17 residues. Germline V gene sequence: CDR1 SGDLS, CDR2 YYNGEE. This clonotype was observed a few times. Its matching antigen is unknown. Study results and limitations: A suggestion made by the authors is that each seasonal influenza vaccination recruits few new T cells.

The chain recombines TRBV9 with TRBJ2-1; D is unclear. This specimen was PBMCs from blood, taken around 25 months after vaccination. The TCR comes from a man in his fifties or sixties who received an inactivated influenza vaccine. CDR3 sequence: CASSTRPAGNNYNEQFF. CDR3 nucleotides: TGTGCCAGCAGCACACGTCCTGCAGGAAATAATTACAATGAGCAGTTCTTC.